Each of the 25 T cell receptor beta chains below was sequenced from the same sample in a study of cytomegalovirus exposure and HLA in healthy donors. A multiplex PCR was run with 60 Vbeta primers and 13 Jbeta primers. Sequencing used immunoSEQ multiplex PCR; TCRdb keeps in-frame clones, though not all of them. The table includes around 91,000 clones, roughly 86% detected once. Sequencing input: PBMCs. Receptors were obtained from a man aged 25-45 years in good health and CMV-seropositive.

The genes are TRBV5-4 and TRBJ2-5; D gene ambiguous. Germline values: CDR1 SGHNT, CDR2 YYREEE (reference sequence). V gave up 0 bases and J gave up 1 base, with 10 bases separating them. This CDR3 spans 15 amino acids. The CDR3 here is CASSLAGQPQETQYF. The CDR3 nucleotides read TGTGCCAGCAGCTTGGCGGGTCAGCCCCAAGAGACCCAGTACTTC.

The genes are TRBV27 and TRBJ1-1; no clear D. CDR1 is MNHEY and CDR2 is SMNVEV in the germline V gene (reference sequence). This CDR3 region has 13 residues. Trimming took 0 bases from V and 4 from J, leaving 6 bases between them. CDR3: CASSLSRSTEAFF. In DNA form, the CDR3 reads TGTGCCAGCAGTTTATCCCGTTCCACTGAAGCTTTCTTT.

This clone was seen a handful of times. The genes are TRBV5-4 and TRBJ2-7, with a possible D match to TRBD1 (6 bases). The CDR3 sequence is 14 residues long. Germline V gives CDR1 SGHNT, CDR2 YYREEE (reference sequence). V was shortened by 1 base and J by 2 bases, with 10 bases between the two germline ends. The CDR3 reads CASSLYDRTYEQYF. CDR3 DNA: TGTGCCAGCAGCTTGTACGACAGGACCTACGAGCAGTACTTC.

This rearrangement joins TRBV7-9 to TRBJ2-6, with D hard to call. The CDR3 length is 15 residues. Germline values: CDR1 SEHNR, CDR2 FQNEAQ (reference sequence). Trimming shortened V by 4 bases and J by 0 bases, and 7 bases separated the two germline ends. CDR3 nucleotides: TGTGCCAGCAGCTCTGATAGCTCTGGGGCCAACGTCCTGACTTTC. Its translation: CASSSDSSGANVLTF.

The V gene is TRBV2, the J gene TRBJ1-5; no reliable D call. The CDR3 extends over 15 amino acids. From germline, CDR1 is SNHLY and CDR2 FYNNEI. V was pared by 5 bases and J by 6 bases, with 17 bases between. CDR3 region: CASSSPRTGSQPQHF. The CDR3, as DNA: TGTGCCAGCAGTTCCCCCCGGACGGGGAGTCAGCCCCAGCATTTT.

The J gene is TRBJ2-5, the V gene TRBV27, with 7 bases fitting TRBD1. V shed 2 bases, J shed 5 bases, and the junction held 2 bases outside the gene matches. The CDR3 consists of 13 residues. CDR1 and CDR2 (germline): MNHEY, SMNVEV (reference sequence). The CDR3 region is CASSLDRAETQYF. CDR3 DNA sequence: TGTGCCAGCAGTTTAGACAGGGCTGAGACCCAGTACTTC.

V and J are TRBV2 and TRBJ1-2; D is unresolved. This CDR3 has 14 residues. Between the trimmed V and J ends, which lost 8 bases and 8 bases, there was a span of 21 bases. CDR1 is SNHLY, CDR2 FYNNEI, per germline. The DNA of the CDR3 is TGTGCCAGCGACCTAGCGCGGACGAGCCGGGGCTACACCTTC. Protein product: CASDLARTSRGYTF.

This chain joins TRBV6-5 and TRBJ1-2; 7 bases map to TRBD1. Germline V gene sequence: CDR1 MNHEY, CDR2 SVGAGI. Trimming removed 5 bases from V and 7 bases from J; junction bases left unmatched: 7. The CDR3 runs to 13 residues. CDR3 sequence reads: CASSQTGARGYTF. CDR3 DNA sequence: TGTGCCAGCAGTCAAACAGGGGCGCGTGGCTACACCTTC.

About this clone: Compared with germline, one end of the junction differs, possibly owing to a read error. The CDR3 loop reads CASSRLAGAYNEQFF. The CDR3 DNA reads TGTGCTAGCAGCCGACTAGCGGGCGCCTACAATGAGCAGTTCTTC. J is TRBJ2-1 and V is TRBV7-7; 10 bases match TRBD2. The germline V gene has CDR1 SSHAT and CDR2 FNYEAQ (reference sequence). This CDR3 comprises 15 residues. Using reference TRBV7-7 and TRBJ2-1 for the parts outside the CDR3, the full variable domain is GAGVSQSPRYKVTKRGQDVTLRCDPISSHATLYWYQQALGQGPEFLTYFNYEAQPDKSGLPSDRFSAERPEGSISTLTIQRTEQRDSAMYRCASSRLAGAYNEQFFGPGTRLTVL.

The rearrangement links TRBV2 to TRBJ1-2, with D perhaps matching TRBD1 (5 bases). Germline-derived CDR1 and CDR2 are SNHLY and FYNNEI. Deletions cut 6 bases from V and 8 bases from J, with 16 bases between. This CDR3 is 13 amino acids long. In DNA form, the CDR3 reads TGTGCCAGCAGGTCCGGGGGATTGGGGGGCTACACCTTC. Its translation: CASRSGGLGGYTF.

To note about this clone: The same CDR3 can be traced to other DNA sequences in this sample. This chain joins TRBV20-1 and TRBJ2-7; no definite D call. Between the trimmed V and J ends, which lost 3 bases and 4 bases, there was a span of 7 bases. CDR3 length: 11 amino acids. The germline V gene has CDR1 DFQATT and CDR2 SNEGSKA (reference sequence). CDR3 sequence: CSASNSYEQYF. DNA of the CDR3: TGCAGTGCTAGTAACAGTTACGAGCAGTACTTC.

In nucleotides, the CDR3 is TGTGCCAGCGCCGGGACGGAGGGATCGTACACTGAAGCTTTCTTT. As protein: CASAGTEGSYTEAFF. The gene calls are TRBV2 and TRBJ1-1, with D perhaps TRBD1 (5 bases). Germline V CDR1 and CDR2: SNHLY, FYNNEI. Trimming took off 8 bases at V and 3 bases at J, with 19 bases between the two ends. The length of the CDR3 is 15 residues.

This chain connects TRBV19 to TRBJ1-1; 9 nucleotides align to TRBD1. In germline, CDR1 is LNHDA, CDR2 SQIVND (reference sequence). With V trimmed by 3 bases and J by 1 base, 3 bases remained unmatched. CDR3 length: 15 residues. CDR3 DNA sequence: TGTGCCAGTAGTATTGCACAGGGGGCGAACACTGAAGCTTTCTTT. As protein: CASSIAQGANTEAFF.

The chain employs TRBV6-5 and TRBJ1-5; no clear D gene. There are 15 residues in the CDR3. V dropped 0 bases and J dropped 3 bases, with 9 bases sitting between them. The germline CDR1 and CDR2 sequences are MNHEY and SVGAGI. As DNA, the CDR3 is TGTGCCAGCAGTTACTCCCGTTTTCCCAATCAGCCCCAGCATTTT. Translated, it gives CASSYSRFPNQPQHF.

About this clone itself: The junction shows a germline mismatch at one end, possibly a read error. The V and J genes are TRBV2 and TRBJ2-7; D possibly corresponds to TRBD2 (5 bases). CDR1 and CDR2 from the germline V gene are SNHLY and FYNNEI. This CDR3 comprises 12 residues. The CDR3 here is CASSRSGYGQYF. CDR3 DNA: TGTGCCAGCAGCCGGAGCGGTTACGGGCAGTACTTC.

This clone was detected once. CDR3 nucleotides: TGTGCCAGCAGTTTAGGTCCTAGCGGGAGGTCTCAGAAGTACTTC. This codes for CASSLGPSGRSQKYF. J is TRBJ2-7 and V is TRBV27; 11 bases map to TRBD2. CDR1 is MNHEY and CDR2 is SMNVEV in the germline V gene (reference sequence). Trimming took 2 bases from V and 11 from J; bases not matched to a gene: 11. CDR3 size: 15 residues.

The V call is TRBV11-3, the J call TRBJ2-3, with D possibly matching TRBD2 (7 bases). Germline CDR1 SGHNT, CDR2 YENEEA. The CDR3 runs to 16 residues. Trimming cost V 5 bases and J 0 bases, with 15 bases left between them. In DNA, the CDR3 is TGTGCCAGCAGCCTAGGGGGGGGTCGGAGCACAGATACGCAGTATTTT. Encoded protein: CASSLGGGRSTDTQYF.

The chain uses TRBV5-6 and TRBJ1-1; the match to TRBD1 covers 10 bases. Germline CDR1 reads SGHDT; CDR2 reads YYEEEE. V dropped 5 bases and J dropped 3; count of bases not matched to a gene: 7. This CDR3 contains 15 residues. The CDR3 sequence is CASSLGTGAYTEAFF. For the CDR3, the DNA is TGTGCCAGCAGTCTGGGGACAGGGGCCTACACTGAAGCTTTCTTT.

As for this clone: A junction boundary mismatches the germline segment, possibly from a read error. V is TRBV6-5 and J is TRBJ2-1, with D possibly TRBD2 on 6 matching bases. This CDR3 spans 14 amino acids. In germline, CDR1 is MNHEY, CDR2 SVGAGI. DNA of the CDR3: TGTGCCAGCAGTTACCTGGGGGGATACAATGAGCAGCTCTTC. This encodes CASSYLGGYNEQLF.

The V call is TRBV6-1, the J call TRBJ2-3; unclear D gene. The CDR3 runs to 14 residues. Per the germline V gene, CDR1 is MNHNS and CDR2 is SASEGT. V gave up 7 bases and J gave up 2 bases, with 13 bases separating them. Here the CDR3 DNA reads TGTGCCAGCACTCCTACGTGGTCCACAGATACGCAGTATTTT. Encoded protein: CASTPTWSTDTQYF.

This clone was detected only a few times. The V gene is TRBV30, the J gene TRBJ1-3; D remains ambiguous. The V gene lost 3 bases and the J gene lost 0 bases, with 6 bases spanning the gap. This CDR3 has 13 residues. Germline V gene lookup returns CDR1 GTSNPN and CDR2 SVGIG (reference sequence). The CDR3 loop reads CAWSSNSGNTIYF. The DNA for the CDR3 is TGTGCCTGGAGCAGTAACTCTGGAAACACCATATATTTT.

V gene TRBV7-9 combines with J gene TRBJ2-3, with D perhaps TRBD2 (6 bases). V was clipped by 3 bases and J by 3 bases, with 16 bases between them. The CDR3 contains 16 residues. Germline CDR1 and CDR2: SEHNR and FQNEAQ (reference sequence). In DNA form, the CDR3 reads TGTGCCAGCAGCTTCACAAACCGGGGGAATACAGATACGCAGTATTTT. It translates to CASSFTNRGNTDTQYF. Drawing the rest from reference TRBV7-9 and TRBJ2-3, the complete variable domain is DTGVSQNPRHKITKRGQNVTFRCDPISEHNRLYWYRQTLGQGPEFLTYFQNEAQLEKSRLLSDRFSAERPKGSFSTLEIQRTEQGDSAMYLCASSFTNRGNTDTQYFGPGTRLTVL.

The V and J genes are TRBV27 and TRBJ2-7, with 13 bases fitting TRBD2. CDR1 and CDR2 from the germline V gene are MNHEY and SMNVEV (reference sequence). The CDR3 spans 17 residues. V shed 2 bases and J 1 base; nucleotides not matched to a gene: 5. The CDR3 bases are TGTGCCAGCAGTTTACGACTAGCGGGAGGATTTTCCTACGAGCAGTACTTC. Translation gives CASSLRLAGGFSYEQYF.

V is TRBV19 and J is TRBJ1-5; no reliable D call. The CDR3 is 17 residues long. V lost 7 bases and J 0 bases, leaving 19 bases between the germline ends. Germline CDR1 is LNHDA and CDR2 is SQIVND (reference sequence). CDR3 amino acids: CASTQLTGSYSNQPQHF. In DNA form, the CDR3 reads TGTGCCAGTACCCAATTAACGGGATCTTATAGCAATCAGCCCCAGCATTTT.

This clone came up once. The rearrangement joins TRBV7-3 to TRBJ2-3; the D is unclear. CDR3 length: 12 residues. V was trimmed by 5 bases and J by 1 base, leaving 4 bases between them. CDR1 and CDR2 (germline): SGHTA, FQGTGA. Here the CDR3 reads CASSLGTDTQYF. The CDR3 DNA reads as TGTGCCAGCAGCCTAGGCACAGATACGCAGTATTTT.